The sequence of this TCR beta chain was determined in a study of control samples from healthy donors and cancer patients. Between the trimmed V and J ends, which lost 4 bases and 0 bases, there was a span of 11 bases. CDR3 length: 15 residues. CDR1 and CDR2 (germline): SGHRS, YFSETQ. Clones were sequenced by immunoSEQ multiplex PCR, and TCRdb holds only the in-frame ones, with some missing. The sample records fewer than 200,000 clones, around 90% being singletons. This chain joins TRBV5-1 and TRBJ1-3, with D hard to call. The clonotype comes from a young man in good health. What was sequenced was blood. CDR3 bases: TGCGCCAGCAGCACTGGTTCGGGCTCTGGAAACACCATATATTTT. It specifies CASSTGSGSGNTIYF.